Presented here are 15 T cell receptor beta chains from one specimen sequenced in a study of T-cell memory formation after mild COVID-19. TCRdb reprocessed the 5' RACE reads with MiXCR, giving one entry per CDR3 protein. In the table there are 200,000 to 250,000 distinct CDR3 sequences, roughly 10% of which are singletons. The sample comprised PBMCs or a T cell subset sorted from them (not recorded which). These receptors originate from a man aged 18 to 30 who had mild COVID-19 (a few samples of this study predate the infection). Cell type and time point are not known.

V gene TRBV4-2 combines with J gene TRBJ2-2, with 10 bases that match TRBD2. Germline CDR1 is LGHNA and CDR2 is YNFKEQ. Unmatched junction bases numbered 3, after V lost 1 base and J lost 1 base. This CDR3 comprises 17 residues. The CDR3 reads CASSQAVAGGNTGELFF. CDR3 nucleotide sequence: TGTGCCAGCAGCCAAGCGGTAGCGGGGGGGAACACCGGGGAGCTGTTTTTT.

This clonotype was counted only a few times. The chain combines TRBV6-5 with TRBJ1-5; possibly TRBD1 for D (6 bases). Per the germline V gene, CDR1 is MNHEY and CDR2 is SVGAGI. Deletions cut 6 bases from V and 6 bases from J, with 12 bases between. The CDR3 has 13 amino acids. The CDR3 here is CASSSGDAQPQHF. The CDR3 DNA reads TGTGCCAGCAGCTCAGGGGACGCTCAGCCCCAGCATTTT.

In this sample, this clonotype turned up a few times. The chain carries TRBV5-1 and TRBJ2-1, with D possibly being TRBD2 (5 bases). With 7 bases removed from V and 1 base from J, the gap between germline ends came to 9 bases. The germline gives CDR1 SGHRS, CDR2 YFSETQ. The CDR3 has 13 residues. The CDR3 here is CASGSASYNEQFF. For the CDR3, the DNA is TGCGCCAGCGGGAGCGCTTCCTACAATGAGCAGTTCTTC. Together with reference TRBV5-1 and TRBJ2-1, the CDR3 gives the full variable domain: KAGVTQTPRYLIKTRGQQVTLSCSPISGHRSVSWYQQTPGQGLQFLFEYFSETQRNKGNFPGRFSGRQFSNSRSEMNVSTLELGDSALYLCASGSASYNEQFFGPGTRLTVL.

This clonotype has a count of ten or more. The chain couples TRBV12-3 or TRBV12-4 to TRBJ2-7, with D unclear. V was cut by 5 bases and J by 5 bases, with 19 bases left in between. This CDR3 has 15 amino acids. The CDR3 nucleotides are TGTGCCAGCAGTCCAAGGTTAGGCAGCAAGAACGAGCAGTACTTC. It codes for CASSPRLGSKNEQYF.

The V gene is TRBV29-1, the J gene TRBJ1-6; D is perhaps TRBD1 (5 bases). The CDR3 is 14 residues long. V lost 5 bases, J lost 8 bases, and 16 bases lay in between. From germline, CDR1 is SQVTM and CDR2 ANQGSEA. The CDR3 coding sequence is TGCAGCGTTCGACAGTCCAGTAGGGATTCACCCCTCCACTTT. It encodes CSVRQSSRDSPLHF.

The chain employs TRBV4-3 and TRBJ2-2, with D hard to call. The germline CDR1 and CDR2 sequences are LGHNA and YSLEER. The CDR3 extends over 14 amino acids. Between the trimmed V and J ends, which lost 3 bases and 1 base, there was a span of 6 bases. The DNA for the CDR3 is TGCGCCAGCAGCCATACAGAGAACACCGGGGAGCTGTTTTTT. Its translation is CASSHTENTGELFF.

This clonotype has at least ten counts. The genes are TRBV7-2 and TRBJ2-5, with 8 bases that match TRBD2. The CDR3 is made up of 13 amino acids. V gave up 5 bases and J gave up 9 bases; unmatched junction bases: 8. The germline CDR1 and CDR2 sequences are SGHTA and FQGNSA. Written as DNA, the CDR3 is TGTGCCAGCAGCGATCCGGGACTAGGGTCCCAGTACTTC. Protein product: CASSDPGLGSQYF.

The chain is built from TRBV4-3 and TRBJ2-4; no clear D gene. Germline V gives CDR1 LGHNA, CDR2 YSLEER. The CDR3 has 16 amino acids. Deletions cut 0 bases from V and 5 bases from J, with 14 bases between. The CDR3 loop reads CASSQDARRGENIQYF. In DNA form, the CDR3 reads TGCGCCAGCAGCCAAGATGCGAGGAGAGGAGAAAACATTCAGTACTTC.

This clonotype was detected many times. The gene calls are TRBV5-1 and TRBJ1-5, with D unresolved. CDR3 length equals 17 residues. V shed 4 bases and J shed 2 bases, with 19 bases lying between them. The germline V gene encodes CDR1 SGHRS and CDR2 YFSETQ. The CDR3 protein is CASSVRPPPAGNQPQHF. The CDR3 DNA reads as TGCGCCAGCAGCGTAAGGCCACCTCCAGCGGGCAATCAGCCCCAGCATTTT.

This clonotype was seen only a few times. The chain combines TRBV5-4 with TRBJ2-6; weak D call: TRBD1 (5 bases). The CDR3 sequence is 17 residues long. Trimming took 0 bases from V and 4 from J, leaving 14 bases between them. Per germline, CDR1 SGHNT and CDR2 YYREEE (reference sequence). The CDR3 is CASSLASAGIGANVLTF. CDR3 DNA: TGTGCCAGCAGCTTGGCCTCGGCAGGGATCGGGGCCAACGTCCTGACTTTC.

This clonotype showed up many times. This chain uses TRBV25-1 with TRBJ1-2; a possible D gene is TRBD1 (6 bases). CDR1 and CDR2 from the germline V gene are MGHDK and SYGVNS. This CDR3 spans 13 amino acids. Trimming removed 8 bases from V and 6 bases from J, with 16 bases in between. CDR3: CASEGGTGNGYTF. The CDR3 DNA is TGTGCCAGCGAGGGGGGGACGGGGAATGGCTACACCTTC.

The chain combines TRBV29-1 with TRBJ2-3; D assignment may be TRBD1 or TRBD2 (5 bases each). The germline V gene has CDR1 SQVTM and CDR2 ANQGSEA. This CDR3 has 13 amino acids. V was clipped by 4 bases and J by 6 bases, with 14 bases between them. The CDR3 here is CSVGVSGADTQYF. CDR3 sequence (DNA): TGCAGCGTTGGGGTCTCCGGGGCTGATACGCAGTATTTT.

This clonotype appeared a few times. The V call is TRBV5-1, the J call TRBJ2-1; D ambiguous. CDR3 length: 15 residues. V lost 6 bases and J lost 0, with 13 bases in between. CDR1 and CDR2 (germline): SGHRS, YFSETQ. This chain's CDR3 is CASNPDGSSYNEQFF. The CDR3 bases are TGCGCCAGCAACCCGGACGGTAGCTCCTACAATGAGCAGTTCTTC.

CDR3 in DNA: TGTGCCATCAACGGGCGGGGGAAGAACACTGAAGCTTTCTTT. Amino acids: CAINGRGKNTEAFF. The chain recombines TRBV10-3 with TRBJ1-1; D is possibly TRBD1 (5 bases). The germline CDR1 and CDR2 sequences are ENHRY and SYGVKD. The V gene lost 7 bases and the J gene lost 1 base, with 13 bases spanning the gap. This CDR3 contains 14 residues.

This clonotype showed up many times. This chain connects TRBV4-3 to TRBJ2-1; 7 bases are a match to TRBD1. Germline CDR1 and CDR2: LGHNA and YSLEER. The J segment lost 4 bases and the V segment lost 4 bases, leaving 22 bases of the junction unmatched. CDR3 size: 20 residues. The CDR3 DNA reads TGCGCCAGCAGCCGCAAACTCAGTTCCGGGACAGCGACCAGATACAATGAGCAGTTCTTC. Amino acid sequence: CASSRKLSSGTATRYNEQFF.